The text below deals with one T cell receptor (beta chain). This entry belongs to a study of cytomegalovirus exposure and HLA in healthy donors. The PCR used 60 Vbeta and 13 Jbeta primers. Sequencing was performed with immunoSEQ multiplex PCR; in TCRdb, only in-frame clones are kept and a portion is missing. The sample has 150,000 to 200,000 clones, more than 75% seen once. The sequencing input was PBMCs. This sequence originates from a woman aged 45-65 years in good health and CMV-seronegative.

CDR3 protein: CASKREMSDEQFF. DNA for the CDR3: TGTGCCAGCAAGCGGGAGATGAGCGATGAGCAGTTCTTC. The genes are TRBV7-8 and TRBJ2-1; 8 bases agree with TRBD2. The CDR3 has 13 amino acids. V shed 7 bases and J 8 bases; nucleotides not matched to a gene: 7. CDR1 is SGHVS, CDR2 FQNEAQ, per germline.